One and the same sample provided the 5 T cell receptor beta chains below, sequenced in a study of blood T cell repertoires in COVID-19. TCRdb's table, derived via immunoSEQ multiplex PCR, lists solely in-frame clones and lacks some. Among roughly 250,000 clones listed, more than 80% were seen once. Sequencing input: peripheral blood. The receptors stem from a human donor in a cohort sampled during active COVID-19.

This clone was recorded a few times. This chain connects TRBV5-1 to TRBJ2-3; D is possibly TRBD2 (6 bases). Per the germline V gene, CDR1 is SGHRS and CDR2 is YFSETQ. The CDR3 totals 15 residues. V was shortened by 4 bases and J by 7 bases, with 19 bases between the two germline ends. In DNA form, the CDR3 reads TGCGCCAGCAGCCCCGGGGCTAGCGCATTCCATACGCAGTATTTT. It specifies CASSPGASAFHTQYF.

The chain has TRBV6-6 and TRBJ2-7; 7 bases map to TRBD2. The CDR3 is made up of 16 amino acids. Germline lookup yields CDR1 MNHNY and CDR2 SVGAGI (reference sequence). V trimming: 0 bases; J trimming: 0 bases; junction bases outside the gene matches: 5. CDR3 DNA sequence: TGTGCCAGCAGTTACTCGCCCGGGACTAACTCCTACGAGCAGTACTTC. It yields the protein CASSYSPGTNSYEQYF.

The chain combines TRBV5-1 with TRBJ2-3; D is undetermined. The CDR3 sequence is 15 residues long. CDR1 is SGHRS, CDR2 YFSETQ, per germline. V lost 4 bases, J lost 0 bases, and 12 bases lay in between. In DNA form, the CDR3 reads TGCGCCAGCAGCCCCCAACCCACTAGCACAGATACGCAGTATTTT. Encoded protein: CASSPQPTSTDTQYF.

V is TRBV28 and J is TRBJ2-1; 9 bases line up with TRBD1. Germline-derived CDR1 and CDR2 are MDHEN and SYDVKM. V was clipped by 5 bases and J by 4 bases; unmatched bases: 9. CDR3 length equals 16 residues. CDR3 sequence: CASSLPPGQGYNEQFF. Here the CDR3 DNA reads TGTGCCAGCAGTCTCCCCCCGGGACAGGGTTACAATGAGCAGTTCTTC.

The chain is built from TRBV9 and TRBJ2-7; 8 bases match TRBD1. CDR1 and CDR2 (germline): SGDLS, YYNGEE. The CDR3 length is 15 residues. The J segment lost 4 bases and the V segment lost 0 bases, leaving 6 bases of the junction unmatched. CDR3 loop: CASSVGQGRWYEQYF. CDR3 bases: TGTGCCAGCAGCGTAGGACAGGGGAGGTGGTACGAGCAGTACTTC.